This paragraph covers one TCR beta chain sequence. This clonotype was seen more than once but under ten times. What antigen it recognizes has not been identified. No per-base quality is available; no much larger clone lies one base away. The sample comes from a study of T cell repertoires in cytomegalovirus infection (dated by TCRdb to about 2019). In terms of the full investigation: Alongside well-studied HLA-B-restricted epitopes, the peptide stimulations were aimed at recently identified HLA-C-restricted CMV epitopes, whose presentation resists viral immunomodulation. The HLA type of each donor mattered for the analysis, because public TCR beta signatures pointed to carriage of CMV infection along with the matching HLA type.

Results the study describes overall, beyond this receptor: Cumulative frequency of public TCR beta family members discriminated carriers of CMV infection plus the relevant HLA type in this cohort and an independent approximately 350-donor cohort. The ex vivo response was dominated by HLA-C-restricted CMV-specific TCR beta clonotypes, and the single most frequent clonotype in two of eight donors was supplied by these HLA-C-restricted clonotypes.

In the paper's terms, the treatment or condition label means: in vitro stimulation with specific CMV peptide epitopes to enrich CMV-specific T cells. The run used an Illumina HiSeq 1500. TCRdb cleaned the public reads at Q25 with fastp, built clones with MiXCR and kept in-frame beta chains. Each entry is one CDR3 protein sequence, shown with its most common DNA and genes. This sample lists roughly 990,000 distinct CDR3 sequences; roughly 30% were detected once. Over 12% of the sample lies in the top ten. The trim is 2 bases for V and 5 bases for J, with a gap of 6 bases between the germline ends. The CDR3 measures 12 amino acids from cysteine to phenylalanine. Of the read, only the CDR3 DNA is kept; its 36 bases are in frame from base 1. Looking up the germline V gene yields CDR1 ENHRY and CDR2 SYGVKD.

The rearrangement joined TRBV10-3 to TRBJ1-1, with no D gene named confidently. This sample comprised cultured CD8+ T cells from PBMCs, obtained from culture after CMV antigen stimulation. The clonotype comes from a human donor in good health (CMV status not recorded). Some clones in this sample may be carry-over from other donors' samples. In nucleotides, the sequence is TGTGCCATCAGTGAGGGTGGAACTGAAGCTTTCTTT. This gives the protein CAISEGGTEAFF.